This T cell receptor beta chain was captured by sequencing in a study of T cell repertoires in cytomegalovirus infection. On this clonotype itself: Its antigen is unidentified.

Germline assignment: CDR1 SQVTM and CDR2 ANQGSEA. V gave up 7 bases and J gave up 3 bases; unmatched junction bases: 3. The CDR3 covers 12 residues. Study outcomes and limitations: The response measured ex vivo was dominated by TCR beta clonotypes (HLA-C-restricted and CMV-specific).

MiXCR was run by TCRdb on the reads, yielding one entry per CDR3 protein. The sample includes fewer than 30,000 distinct CDR3 sequences, under 25% of them seen just once. The source was CD8+ T cells from cultured PBMCs, collected from culture after CMV antigen stimulation. The rearrangement joins TRBV29-1 to TRBJ2-7, with 10 bases lining up with TRBD1. The sequence derives from a human donor in good health (CMV status not recorded). Some clones in this sample may be carry-over from other donors' samples. The CDR3 protein is CSGGQGNYEQYF. For the CDR3, the DNA is TGCAGCGGGGGACAGGGGAACTACGAGCAGTACTTC.